This T cell receptor beta chain stems from a study of early T cells in non-severe SARS-CoV-2 infection. Study summary: The study sequenced bulk RNA from unsorted whole blood, with chains unpaired.

In its sample, this clonotype was seen a few times. Its target is not known. Study observations and caveats: Anti-spike CD8 responses were favored by VDJdb matching, which missed private and CD4 specificities.

Unique molecular identifiers (one per individual cDNA molecule) were attached. TCRdb re-analysed the 5' RACE reads in MiXCR, keeping a single row per CDR3 protein. This sample has roughly 93,000 distinct CDR3 sequences, with 11% found just once. This TCR was sampled from an adult who was a healthcare worker with PCR-confirmed SARS-CoV-2 infection or an uninfected control (not recorded which). Material for sequencing was whole blood.

In DNA, the CDR3 is TGTGCTAGTGCCCTAAGCCGGGATTACAATGAGCAGTTCTTC. This translates into CASALSRDYNEQFF. The chain has TRBV12-5 and TRBJ2-1; D is possibly TRBD2 (5 bases). Deletions cut 7 bases from V and 4 bases from J, with 14 bases between. The germline V gene has CDR1 LGHNT and CDR2 FRNRAP. The CDR3 sequence is 14 residues long.